Below, 18 T cell receptor beta chains from the same sample are listed, as sequenced in a study of OX40 agonist ivuxolimab in advanced cancers. Data came from immunoSEQ multiplex PCR; TCRdb stores just in-frame clones and leaves some out. The sample lists about 39,000 clones; around nine tenths were seen once. Sequencing was performed on CD4+ or CD8+ T cells sorted from blood, taken in a trial of the OX40 agonist ivuxolimab. The source is an adult with an advanced solid tumor such as melanoma, head and neck, liver or kidney cancer.

The chain combines TRBV9 with TRBJ2-2, with 9 positions matching TRBD1. Germline V gene sequence: CDR1 SGDLS, CDR2 YYNGEE. The CDR3 is 17 residues long. The V segment lost 0 bases and the J segment 6 bases; nucleotides outside the gene matches: 9. Here the CDR3 DNA reads TGTGCCAGCAGCGTAGCCGGGGGACAGGGAGGCTCCGGGGAGCTGTTTTTT. It yields the protein CASSVAGGQGGSGELFF.

The chain carries TRBV19 and TRBJ2-3; the match to TRBD2 covers 14 bases. CDR1 is LNHDA, CDR2 SQIVND, per germline (reference sequence). The CDR3 extends over 18 amino acids. J lost 4 bases, V lost 6 bases, and 12 bases had no gene match. The DNA of the CDR3 is TGTGCCAGTAGCCAAGGACTAGCGGGAGGCATGTTGGCAGATACGCAGTATTTT. Its protein is CASSQGLAGGMLADTQYF.

The chain is built from TRBV27 and TRBJ1-1, with D possibly being TRBD1 (6 bases). Looked up from germline, CDR1 is MNHEY and CDR2 is SMNVEV (reference sequence). The length of the CDR3 is 16 residues. Trimming pared 5 bases from V and 6 bases from J, leaving 22 bases between. The CDR3 region has the DNA TGTGCCAGCAGTCCCTACAGGGCCCCTGCCGGCGCTGAAGCTTTCTTT. Its protein product is CASSPYRAPAGAEAFF.

A single count supports this clone. CDR3 sequence: CASRGSGNTIYF. In DNA, the CDR3 is TGCGCCAGCAGGGGGTCAGGAAACACCATATATTTT. The chain employs TRBV5-1 and TRBJ1-3, with D hard to call. Germline loops: CDR1 SGHRS, CDR2 YFSETQ. V lost 5 bases and J lost 4, with 7 bases in between. This CDR3 region has 12 residues.

This chain joins TRBV2 and TRBJ2-1, with D unresolved. The CDR3 length is 14 residues. Germline values: CDR1 SNHLY, CDR2 FYNNEI. With 11 bases removed from V and 0 bases from J, the gap between germline ends came to 14 bases. The CDR3 nucleotides read TGTGCCTCCACCTCACCGAGCTCCTACAATGAGCAGTTCTTC. Its protein is CASTSPSSYNEQFF.

V gene TRBV9 combines with J gene TRBJ2-7; D is uncertain. CDR1 SGDLS and CDR2 YYNGEE come from the germline V gene. V lost 0 bases and J 5 bases, leaving 9 bases between the germline ends. CDR3 size: 13 residues. CDR3 nucleotide sequence: TGTGCCAGCAGCGTAGCGGGTAGGAACGAGCAGTACTTC. This encodes CASSVAGRNEQYF.

This chain links TRBV7-9 with TRBJ2-5; no clear D gene. The germline gives CDR1 SEHNR, CDR2 FQNEAQ (reference sequence). This CDR3 has 14 amino acids. Deletions cut 5 bases from V and 5 bases from J, with 15 bases between. The CDR3 protein is CASSVSLEYETQYF. The CDR3 DNA is TGTGCCAGCAGCGTTAGTCTGGAGTACGAGACCCAGTACTTC.

The chain links TRBV5-1 to TRBJ1-2; TRBD1 matches at 7 bases. CDR1 and CDR2 (germline): SGHRS, YFSETQ. J lost 8 bases, V lost 4 bases, and 23 bases had no gene match. This CDR3 contains 18 residues. The CDR3 is CASSPSPGTAAGFGGYTF. For the CDR3, the DNA is TGCGCCAGCAGCCCGAGTCCCGGGACAGCGGCCGGTTTCGGGGGCTACACCTTC.

This chain uses TRBV5-1 with TRBJ2-5; the D is unclear. This CDR3 comprises 15 residues. CDR1 is SGHRS and CDR2 is YFSETQ in the germline V gene. V lost 2 bases, J lost 2 bases, and 13 bases lay in between. In DNA, the CDR3 is TGCGCCAGCAGCTTCCGGCAGCATGATCAAGAGACCCAGTACTTC. Translated: CASSFRQHDQETQYF.

The V call is TRBV19, the J call TRBJ2-1, with 13 nucleotides matching TRBD2. The CDR3 has 19 amino acids. Germline CDR1 is LNHDA and CDR2 is SQIVND (reference sequence). Trimming removed 5 bases from V and 0 bases from J; junction bases left unmatched: 10. CDR3 in DNA: TGTGCCAGTAGTGACCCGGGACTAGCGGGACTCGGCTCCTACAATGAGCAGTTCTTC. Protein: CASSDPGLAGLGSYNEQFF.

V gene TRBV19 combines with J gene TRBJ2-1, with 9 bases aligning to TRBD2. The germline V gene encodes CDR1 LNHDA and CDR2 SQIVND (reference sequence). This CDR3 comprises 15 residues. With V trimmed by 3 bases and J by 3 bases, 3 bases remained unmatched. CDR3 sequence (DNA): TGTGCCAGTAGTATTTCTAGCGGGGTCTACAATGAGCAGTTCTTC. It encodes CASSISSGVYNEQFF.

For this clone: Other DNA sequences within the sample encode an identical CDR3. The chain joins TRBV9 to TRBJ2-1; 14 bases map to TRBD2. The CDR3 sequence is 18 residues long. Germline CDR1 and CDR2: SGDLS and YYNGEE. V lost 5 bases to trimming and J lost 5 bases; unmatched junction nucleotides: 12. The CDR3 region has the DNA TGTGCCAGCAGTCGGGGACCGGTGGGACTAGCGGGGGACAATGAGCAGTTCTTC. Residues: CASSRGPVGLAGDNEQFF.

The chain has TRBV5-1 and TRBJ2-5; 13 nucleotides line up with TRBD2. CDR1 is SGHRS, CDR2 YFSETQ, per germline. The CDR3 has 17 residues. Losses at the gene ends were 0 bases for V and 1 base for J; bases not matched to a gene: 3. CDR3 DNA sequence: TGCGCCAGCAGCTTGGGACTAGCGGGAGGAATCCAAGAGACCCAGTACTTC. As protein: CASSLGLAGGIQETQYF.

The chain joins TRBV19 to TRBJ2-1; tentatively, D is TRBD2 (6 bases). In germline, CDR1 is LNHDA, CDR2 SQIVND (reference sequence). Trimming took off 7 bases at V and 6 bases at J, with 13 bases between the two ends. The CDR3 has 13 amino acids. CDR3 coding DNA: TGTGCCAGTACCGCGGGGACGGGCAATGAGCAGTTCTTC. Protein: CASTAGTGNEQFF.

This clone was found once. This CDR3 is CSVEAGTGENTGELFF. Here the CDR3 DNA reads TGCAGCGTTGAGGCAGGGACAGGCGAGAACACCGGGGAGCTGTTTTTT. The J gene is TRBJ2-2, the V gene TRBV29-1; 8 nucleotides agree with TRBD1. CDR1 is SQVTM, CDR2 ANQGSEA, per germline. V lost 3 bases and J lost 1; bases outside the gene matches: 7. The CDR3 runs 16 residues.

The chain carries TRBV6-6 and TRBJ1-5, with D perhaps matching TRBD1 (5 bases). The germline V and J ends were trimmed by 7 bases and 4 bases, with 14 bases remaining between them. The CDR3 runs to 14 residues. Germline V gene sequence: CDR1 MNHNY, CDR2 SVGAGI (reference sequence). The CDR3 nucleotides are TGTGCCAGCACGCTATTGGGGGAAAATCAGCCCCAGCATTTT. Amino acid sequence: CASTLLGENQPQHF.

J is TRBJ2-7 and V is TRBV7-8; TRBD2 agrees at 14 bases. Germline CDR1 SGHVS, CDR2 FQNEAQ. This CDR3 has 14 amino acids. V was pared by 8 bases and J by 4 bases, with 4 bases of the junction left unmatched. The CDR3 loop is CASGTSGSRYEQYF. In nucleotides, the CDR3 is TGTGCCAGCGGGACTAGCGGGAGTCGATACGAGCAGTACTTC.

J is TRBJ1-2 and V is TRBV5-1; D not resolved. The CDR3 spans 15 residues. With 0 bases removed from V and 1 base from J, the gap between germline ends came to 10 bases. CDR1 SGHRS and CDR2 YFSETQ come from the germline V gene. CDR3 sequence: CASSLDGPDNYGYTF. The DNA for the CDR3 is TGCGCCAGCAGCTTGGACGGTCCGGATAACTATGGCTACACCTTC.